A single T cell receptor beta chain is shown here with its context. Produced via immunoSEQ multiplex PCR; TCRdb's table is partial and in-frame only. The sample has 2 million to 2.5 million clones, approximately 94% seen once. This entry belongs to a study of shared clonotypes between healthy human individuals. Germline CDR1 reads LNHDA; CDR2 reads SQIVND (reference sequence). CDR3 length equals 14 residues. Trimming removed 7 bases from V and 6 bases from J; junction bases left unmatched: 6. This sequence joins TRBV19 and TRBJ1-6; TRBD1 matches at 7 bases. The sample taken for sequencing was naive CD4+ T cells sorted from blood. The sample's subset: CD45RA+ positively selected. The receptor comes from a man aged 18 to 30 in good health. The CDR3 nucleotides are TGTGCCAGTAATCAACAGGGGAGTAATTCACCCCTCCACTTT. Its protein is CASNQQGSNSPLHF.